The 21 T cell receptor beta chains given below trace back to one sample, sequenced in a study of T cell responses to AZD1222 COVID-19 vaccine. Sequencing used immunoSEQ multiplex PCR; TCRdb keeps in-frame clones, though not all of them. The sample consists of 95,000 to 100,000 clones, 80% to 90% of them appearing once. The sample in question was peripheral blood, obtained on day 0 of AZD1222 vaccination. These receptors all stem from an adult in good health.

The chain employs TRBV5-8 and TRBJ2-2; D remains unclear. There are 12 residues in the CDR3. CDR1 and CDR2 (germline): SGHTS, YDEGEE. V was shortened by 3 bases and J by 7 bases, with 7 bases between the two germline ends. The CDR3 region has the DNA TGTGCCAGCAGCTCCACTATCGGGGAGCTGTTTTTT. It yields the protein CASSSTIGELFF. Together with reference TRBV5-8 and TRBJ2-2, the CDR3 gives the full variable domain: EAGVTQSPTHLIKTRGQQATLRCSPISGHTSVYWYQQALGLGLQFLLWYDEGEERNRGNFPPRFSGRQFPNYSSELNVNALELEDSALYLCASSSTIGELFFGEGSRLTVL.

Only one count was recorded for this clone. The CDR3: CATSRDLQGDIQYF. CDR3 bases: TGTGCCACCAGCAGAGACCTACAGGGAGACATTCAGTACTTC. The chain uses TRBV15 and TRBJ2-4; a weak D match, TRBD1 (6 bases). The germline CDR1 and CDR2 sequences are LNHNV and YYDKDF (reference sequence). V was trimmed by 0 bases and J by 8 bases, leaving 11 bases between them. The CDR3 runs 14 residues.

The genes are TRBV7-9 and TRBJ2-1; tentatively, D is TRBD1 or TRBD2 (5 bases each). Germline CDR1 SEHNR, CDR2 FQNEAQ (reference sequence). The germline V and J ends were trimmed by 4 bases and 0 bases, with 22 bases remaining between them. There are 19 residues in the CDR3. The CDR3 nucleotides are TGTGCCAGCAGCTCAAATAACCGGGACCTCGACAGCTCCTACAATGAGCAGTTCTTC. It translates to CASSSNNRDLDSSYNEQFF.

V and J are TRBV19 and TRBJ2-7; D ambiguous. The V end lost 7 bases, the J end lost 2 bases, and 15 bases lay between the germline ends. This CDR3 has 14 residues. Germline CDR1 and CDR2: LNHDA and SQIVND (reference sequence). The CDR3 sequence: CASTSVGGTYEQYF. CDR3 coding DNA: TGTGCCAGTACCTCGGTCGGTGGGACCTACGAGCAGTACTTC.

The chain combines TRBV2 with TRBJ1-3; no reliable D call. Germline-derived CDR1 and CDR2 are SNHLY and FYNNEI. V was cut by 3 bases and J by 0 bases, with 12 bases left in between. CDR3 length: 16 residues. The CDR3, as DNA: TGTGCCAGCAGTGAGGAAGCCCCCTACTCTGGAAACACCATATATTTT. It translates to CASSEEAPYSGNTIYF.

The rearrangement joins TRBV2 to TRBJ2-7, with D possibly called TRBD1 or TRBD2 (5 bases each). This CDR3 has 15 amino acids. Germline loops: CDR1 SNHLY, CDR2 FYNNEI. V was shortened by 6 bases and J by 5 bases, with 20 bases between the two germline ends. CDR3 bases: TGTGCCAGCAGCACCGGGGCCGGCAGTTCGGACGAGCAGTACTTC. Amino acids: CASSTGAGSSDEQYF.

This rearrangement joins TRBV23-1 to TRBJ1-5; 7 nucleotides align to TRBD1. TRBV23-1 is annotated as an ORF whose role is uncertain. Trimming cost V 4 bases and J 4 bases; bases outside gene matches: 7. The CDR3 consists of 15 residues. The CDR3 nucleotides are TGCGCCAGCAGTCCTCGAGACAGGGAGAATCAGCCCCAGCATTTT. Protein: CASSPRDRENQPQHF.

V is TRBV30 and J is TRBJ1-1; D remains ambiguous. Germline lookup yields CDR1 GTSNPN and CDR2 SVGIG (reference sequence). V was cut by 2 bases and J by 2 bases, with 9 bases left in between. The CDR3 is made up of 13 amino acids. The CDR3 loop is CAWSLQANTEAFF. CDR3 sequence (DNA): TGTGCCTGGAGTTTGCAGGCCAACACTGAAGCTTTCTTT.

The chain recombines TRBV19 with TRBJ2-2; no firm D call. The CDR3 spans 14 residues. Germline CDR1 reads LNHDA; CDR2 reads SQIVND (reference sequence). Trimming took 6 bases from V and 3 from J, leaving 11 bases between them. The CDR3 DNA sequence: TGTGCCAGTAGGGGTACAGTAGACACCGGGGAGCTGTTTTTT. Translation gives CASRGTVDTGELFF. The full variable domain, its missing parts supplied by reference TRBV19 and TRBJ2-2, is DGGITQSPKYLFRKEGQNVTLSCEQNLNHDAMYWYRQDPGQGLRLIYYSQIVNDFQKGDIAEGYSVSREKKESFPLTVTSAQKNPTAFYLCASRGTVDTGELFFGEGSRLTVL.

The rearrangement uses TRBV18 and TRBJ1-6; TRBD1 matches at 7 bases. There are 15 residues in the CDR3. The V gene's germline CDR1 is KGHSH and CDR2 LQKENI. V trimming: 3 bases; J trimming: 11 bases; junction bases outside the gene matches: 10. This chain's CDR3 is CASSPRPGQGAPLHF. DNA of the CDR3: TGTGCCAGCTCACCCAGACCGGGGCAGGGGGCACCCCTCCACTTT.

CDR3 in amino acids: CAWEPPGPHTQYF. For the CDR3, the DNA is TGTGCCTGGGAGCCCCCGGGCCCCCATACGCAGTATTTT. This rearrangement joins TRBV30 to TRBJ2-3, with D unresolved. V was clipped by 5 bases and J by 7 bases, with 16 bases between them. The CDR3 has 13 residues. Germline CDR1 GTSNPN, CDR2 SVGIG (reference sequence).

CDR3 sequence reads: CAWSVRWGGPFANYGYTF. The CDR3 region has the DNA TGTGCCTGGAGTGTACGATGGGGCGGCCCGTTCGCTAACTATGGCTACACCTTC. The chain joins TRBV30 to TRBJ1-2; possible D gene TRBD1, 5 bases. This CDR3 contains 18 residues. The germline CDR1 and CDR2 sequences are GTSNPN and SVGIG (reference sequence). Trimming cost V 0 bases and J 0 bases, with 20 bases left between them.

The chain has TRBV7-6 and TRBJ2-2; D is unresolved. The V gene's germline CDR1 is SGHVS and CDR2 FNYEAQ. Trimming took 5 bases from V and 4 from J, leaving 14 bases between them. The CDR3 is made up of 15 amino acids. This CDR3 is CASSPTTQITGELFF. Here the CDR3 DNA reads TGTGCCAGCAGCCCCACCACACAAATCACCGGGGAGCTGTTTTTT.

This clone was counted once. The chain is built from TRBV28 and TRBJ2-4; no clear D. The V end lost 5 bases, the J end lost 6 bases, and 11 bases lay between the germline ends. The CDR3 runs 13 residues. Per germline, CDR1 MDHEN and CDR2 SYDVKM. Here the CDR3 reads CASSHHDRNIQYF. As DNA, the CDR3 is TGTGCCAGCAGTCACCATGACCGAAACATTCAGTACTTC.

This rearrangement joins TRBV5-6 to TRBJ1-1; 8 nucleotides match TRBD1. The trim removed 0 bases at V and 5 bases at J, leaving 9 bases unmatched. CDR1 SGHDT and CDR2 YYEEEE come from the germline V gene. The CDR3 covers 16 residues. CDR3 loop: CASSLDWGQAFTEAFF. Written as DNA, the CDR3 is TGTGCCAGCAGCTTGGATTGGGGACAGGCGTTTACTGAAGCTTTCTTT.

This clone was seen only a few times. The genes are TRBV5-1 and TRBJ1-6; D gene uncertain. Germline values: CDR1 SGHRS, CDR2 YFSETQ. CDR3 length: 15 amino acids. The germline V and J ends were trimmed by 1 base and 9 bases, with 14 bases remaining between them. The CDR3 reads CASSLSSGEGSPLHF. CDR3 nucleotide sequence: TGCGCCAGCAGCTTGTCCTCCGGTGAAGGTTCACCCCTCCACTTT.

The J gene is TRBJ2-3, the V gene TRBV28, with a weak D call TRBD1 (6 bases). V lost 1 base to trimming and J lost 10 bases, with 9 bases between them. The germline CDR1 and CDR2 sequences are MDHEN and SYDVKM. The CDR3 length is 12 residues. CDR3 sequence: CASSLFQGSQYF. CDR3 DNA sequence: TGTGCCAGCAGTTTATTTCAGGGGTCGCAGTATTTT.

This clone was seen just once. V gene TRBV6-1 combines with J gene TRBJ2-2, with D possibly being TRBD2 (6 bases). Germline V gene lookup returns CDR1 MNHNS and CDR2 SASEGT. V shed 1 base and J shed 1 base, with 10 bases lying between them. CDR3 length equals 16 residues. CDR3 amino acids: CASSEVSSENTGELFF. The DNA of the CDR3 is TGTGCCAGCAGTGAAGTGTCTAGCGAGAACACCGGGGAGCTGTTTTTT.

The J gene is TRBJ1-5, the V gene TRBV28; D gene unclear. Deletions cut 2 bases from V and 6 bases from J, with 14 bases between. Per germline, CDR1 MDHEN and CDR2 SYDVKM. This CDR3 spans 15 amino acids. The CDR3 loop reads CASSLVSRESQPQHF. CDR3 nucleotide sequence: TGTGCCAGCAGTTTAGTCTCCCGGGAGAGTCAGCCCCAGCATTTT.

The chain uses TRBV4-3 and TRBJ1-4, with unresolved D. CDR3 length equals 16 residues. Deletions cut 4 bases from V and 3 bases from J, with 15 bases between. The germline CDR1 and CDR2 sequences are LGHNA and YSLEER. CDR3 amino acids: CASSPTYTGPNEKLFF. As DNA, the CDR3 is TGCGCCAGCAGCCCCACGTACACCGGCCCTAATGAAAAACTGTTTTTT.

The V and J genes are TRBV19 and TRBJ2-7; 7 nucleotides align to TRBD1. This CDR3 spans 16 amino acids. The trim removed 5 bases at V and 2 bases at J, leaving 12 bases unmatched. Germline values: CDR1 LNHDA, CDR2 SQIVND (reference sequence). In DNA form, the CDR3 reads TGTGCCAGTAGTGCCGCCACAGGGGCCTTTACCTACGAGCAGTACTTC. Its translation: CASSAATGAFTYEQYF.